This T cell receptor beta chain was sequenced in a study of spatial heterogeneity in lung cancer. Study at large: Sequenced were any available follow-up PBMC samples, which had been obtained a median of approximately 2 years after resection.

Time point indicated: blood at routine non-recurrence follow-up after resection. Whole RNA obtained from tumor, nontumor lung or frozen PBMC underwent sequencing without sorting. The table lists this clonotype with many counts. The antigen remains undetermined. J gave up 0 bases and V 3 bases, and 9 bases lay outside the gene matches. The CDR3 length is 16 residues. Germline CDR1 reads DFQATT; CDR2 reads SNEGSKA (reference sequence). Whole-study findings and limits: Ubiquitous expanded tumor TCRs surfaced in blood more at resection than they did at follow-up.

MiXCR was run by TCRdb on the 5' RACE reads, yielding one entry per CDR3 protein. The sample lists tens of thousands of distinct CDR3 sequences; more than 9% were seen once. The chain uses TRBV20-1 and TRBJ2-3; 7 nucleotides agree with TRBD2. The TCR was taken from a female donor with early-stage non-small cell lung cancer. Specimen: PBMCs, collected at follow-up. This CDR3 is CSASGGLRTSTDTQYF. CDR3 coding DNA: TGCAGTGCTAGTGGGGGACTAAGGACTAGCACAGATACGCAGTATTTT.